A selection of T cell receptor beta chains follows, all from one sample in a study of patients and donors after allogeneic stem cell transplantation. One entry per CDR3 protein results from TCRdb running MiXCR on the RT-PCR reads. The table has approximately 170,000 distinct CDR3 sequences, 24% seen once. The sample comprised blood, either unsorted or a sorted T cell fraction (not recorded which). These receptor sequences come from a human donor who was either an allogeneic HSCT recipient or a stem cell or donor lymphocyte infusion donor (not recorded which). It is not recorded whose cells these are; they may come from a transplant donor. Both conserved end residues are part of each CDR3. A D gene is named only where the DNA matches it firmly. The size of a clone is reported for some rows only, either as once, few or many, or as a class for expanded clones.

clone_size: NA
j_call: TRBJ2-5
v_call: TRBV7-2
d_call: NA
cdr3_aa: CASSQRAGGGQETQYF
cdr3_nt: TGTGCCAGCAGCCAGAGGGCAGGTGGGGGACAAGAGACCCAGTACTTC

clone_size: NA
j_call: TRBJ1-5
v_call: TRBV12-3/TRBV12-4
d_call: NA
cdr3_aa: CASSFPGEAQHF
cdr3_nt: TGTGCCAGCAGTTTTCCGGGTGAGGCCCAGCATTTT

clone_size: many
j_call: TRBJ1-2
v_call: TRBV20-1
d_call: TRBD1
cdr3_aa: CSARARQGAGYGYTF
cdr3_nt: TGCAGTGCTAGAGCCCGACAGGGGGCGGGCTATGGCTACACCTTC

clone_size: few
j_call: TRBJ1-4
v_call: TRBV20-1
d_call: NA
cdr3_aa: CSARPYREENEKLFF
cdr3_nt: TGCAGTGCTAGACCTTACAGGGAAGAGAATGAAAAACTGTTTTTT

clone_size: NA
j_call: TRBJ1-2
v_call: TRBV12-3/TRBV12-4
d_call: NA
cdr3_aa: CASSIGQELRINYGYTF
cdr3_nt: TGTGCCAGCAGCATTGGGCAGGAGTTACGAATTAACTATGGCTACACCTTC

clone_size: NA
j_call: TRBJ2-7
v_call: TRBV27
d_call: NA
cdr3_aa: CASSSGEQVSF
cdr3_nt: TGTGCCAGCAGTTCCGGCGAGCAGGTATCCTTC

clone_size: NA
j_call: TRBJ1-2
v_call: TRBV5-1
d_call: NA
cdr3_aa: CASSPQTGASYGYTF
cdr3_nt: TGCGCCAGCAGCCCCCAGACGGGCGCGAGCTATGGCTACACCTTC

clone_size: few
j_call: TRBJ1-3
v_call: TRBV5-6
d_call: NA
cdr3_aa: CASRYLGSGNTIYF
cdr3_nt: TGTGCCAGCAGATATTTAGGCTCTGGAAACACCATATATTTT

clone_size: NA
j_call: TRBJ2-7
v_call: TRBV15
d_call: NA
cdr3_aa: CATSRDKGVGYEQYF
cdr3_nt: TGTGCCACCAGCAGAGACAAGGGGGTGGGCTACGAGCAGTACTTC

clone_size: NA
j_call: TRBJ2-1
v_call: TRBV11-2
d_call: NA
cdr3_aa: CASSLGSDYNEQFF
cdr3_nt: TGTGCCAGCAGCTTAGGCTCAGACTACAATGAGCAGTTCTTC